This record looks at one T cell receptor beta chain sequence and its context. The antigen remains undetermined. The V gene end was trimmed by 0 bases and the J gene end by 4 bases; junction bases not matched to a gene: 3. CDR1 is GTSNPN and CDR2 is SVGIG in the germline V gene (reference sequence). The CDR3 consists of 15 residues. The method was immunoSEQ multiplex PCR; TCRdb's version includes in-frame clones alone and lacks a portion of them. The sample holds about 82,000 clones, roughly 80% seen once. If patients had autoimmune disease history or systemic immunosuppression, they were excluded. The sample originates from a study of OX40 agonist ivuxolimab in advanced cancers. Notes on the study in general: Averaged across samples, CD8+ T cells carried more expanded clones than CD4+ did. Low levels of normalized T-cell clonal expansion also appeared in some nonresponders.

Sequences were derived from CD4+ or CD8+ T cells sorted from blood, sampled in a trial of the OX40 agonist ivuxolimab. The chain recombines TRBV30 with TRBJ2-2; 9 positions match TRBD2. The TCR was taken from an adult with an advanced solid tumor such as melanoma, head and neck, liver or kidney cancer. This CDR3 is CAWSVGGGATGELFF. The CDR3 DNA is TGTGCCTGGAGTGTTGGCGGGGGGGCCACCGGGGAGCTGTTTTTT.